The 28 T cell receptor beta chains in this list originate from one sample, sequenced in a study of blood T cell repertoires in COVID-19. TCRdb's table, derived via immunoSEQ multiplex PCR, lists solely in-frame clones and lacks some. This sample has roughly 97,000 clones, with around four fifths found just once. Sequenced: peripheral blood. The receptor set was obtained from a man aged 55-75 years with acute or convalescent COVID-19.

This chain uses TRBV5-5 with TRBJ1-1; D is uncertain. This CDR3 has 13 residues. V lost 0 bases and J lost 3, with 6 bases in between. CDR1 and CDR2 (germline): SGHKS, YYEKEE (reference sequence). The CDR3 sequence is CASSLVHHTEAFF. CDR3 nucleotide sequence: TGTGCCAGCAGCTTGGTACACCACACTGAAGCTTTCTTT.

V usage is TRBV10-2 and J usage is TRBJ1-2, with unresolved D. The CDR3 extends over 12 amino acids. From germline, CDR1 is WSHSY and CDR2 SAAADI. Trimming stripped 6 bases from V and 8 bases from J, with 13 bases between. CDR3 sequence (DNA): TGCGCCAGCAGCCCAGAGGAGATAGGCTACACCTTC. It codes for CASSPEEIGYTF.

J is TRBJ2-3 and V is TRBV6-2 or TRBV6-3; 14 nucleotides align to TRBD2. With 3 bases clipped from V and 3 bases from J, the junction kept 17 bases outside the gene matches. CDR1 and CDR2 (germline): MNHEY, SVGEGT. This CDR3 spans 21 amino acids. As DNA, the CDR3 is TGTGCCAGCAGTTATTTAAGCCTCGGACTAGCGGGAGGCCTAACAACAGATACGCAGTATTTT. It specifies CASSYLSLGLAGGLTTDTQYF.

The V gene is TRBV24-1, the J gene TRBJ2-5; 8 bases fit TRBD1. The CDR3 length is 16 residues. The germline V gene encodes CDR1 KGHDR and CDR2 SFDVKD. The trim removed 4 bases at V and 2 bases at J, leaving 8 bases unmatched. CDR3 nucleotides: TGTGCCACCAGTGACCCCGACAGGGGAGGTCAAGAGACCCAGTACTTC. Its translation is CATSDPDRGGQETQYF.

This rearrangement joins TRBV5-4 to TRBJ2-1; D is ambiguous. Between the trimmed V and J ends, which lost 4 bases and 6 bases, there was a span of 17 bases. The CDR3 consists of 15 residues. Germline values: CDR1 SGHNT, CDR2 YYREEE (reference sequence). Here the CDR3 reads CASSPSIVLSNEQFF. The DNA of the CDR3 is TGTGCCAGCAGCCCGTCCATTGTTCTGAGCAATGAGCAGTTCTTC.

In its sample, this clone was seen once. The rearrangement links TRBV23-1 to TRBJ1-5; tentatively, D is TRBD1 (6 bases). TRBV23-1 is marked as an open reading frame, function uncertain. The CDR3 length is 15 residues. The germline V and J ends were trimmed by 6 bases and 0 bases, with 12 bases remaining between them. The DNA for the CDR3 is TGCGCCAGCAGCCCCGGGACAAGTAGCAATCAGCCCCAGCATTTT. The encoded protein is CASSPGTSSNQPQHF.

This chain links TRBV18 with TRBJ1-5; a possible D gene is TRBD1 (5 bases). The V gene's germline CDR1 is KGHSH and CDR2 LQKENI. This CDR3 has 15 amino acids. V gave up 2 bases and J gave up 2 bases, with 10 bases separating them. CDR3 in DNA: TGTGCCAGCTCACCAGGAGCACAGGGCAATCAGCCCCAGCATTTT. This translates into CASSPGAQGNQPQHF.

For this clone: A junction boundary mismatches the germline segment, possibly from a read error. The V and J genes are TRBV20-1 and TRBJ2-3; TRBD1 matches at 12 bases. The CDR3 has 17 residues. The germline gives CDR1 DFQATT, CDR2 SNEGSKA (reference sequence). Written as DNA, the CDR3 is TGCAGTACTAGTCGGGACAGGGGGCCCCCGAGCACAGATACGCAGTATTTT. It yields the protein CSTSRDRGPPSTDTQYF.

The chain carries TRBV7-9 and TRBJ1-1; no firm D call. The CDR3 is 12 amino acids. Germline lookup yields CDR1 SEHNR and CDR2 FQNEAQ (reference sequence). V gave up 2 bases and J gave up 8 bases, with 9 bases separating them. CDR3 nucleotide sequence: TGTGCCAGCAGCTTACGTCTTTCCGAAGCTTTCTTT. Protein: CASSLRLSEAFF.

This chain uses TRBV14 with TRBJ2-2, with 9 bases fitting TRBD1. V gave up 6 bases and J gave up 6 bases; unmatched junction bases: 5. Germline assignment: CDR1 SGHDN and CDR2 FVKESK. The CDR3 is made up of 14 amino acids. The CDR3: CASSRDRVAGELFF. CDR3 in DNA: TGTGCCAGCAGTCGGGACAGGGTGGCCGGGGAGCTGTTTTTT.

The CDR3 nucleotides are TGTGCCAGCAGTTACGATGGCAGGGGGTCCTATGGCTACACCTTC. Protein: CASSYDGRGSYGYTF. This chain uses TRBV6-5 with TRBJ1-2, with TRBD1 identical over 7 bases. V gave up 2 bases and J gave up 4 bases; unmatched junction bases: 7. CDR3 length equals 15 residues. CDR1 and CDR2 from the germline V gene are MNHEY and SVGAGI.

The chain links TRBV5-1 to TRBJ2-3, with D tentatively TRBD2 (5 bases). Trimming removed 4 bases from V and 6 bases from J, with 12 bases in between. Germline lookup yields CDR1 SGHRS and CDR2 YFSETQ. The CDR3 covers 13 residues. CDR3 protein: CASSPGLDDTQYF. CDR3 DNA sequence: TGCGCCAGCAGCCCTGGACTCGACGATACGCAGTATTTT. The full variable domain, in which reference TRBV5-1 and TRBJ2-3 provide the parts outside the CDR3, is KAGVTQTPRYLIKTRGQQVTLSCSPISGHRSVSWYQQTPGQGLQFLFEYFSETQRNKGNFPGRFSGRQFSNSRSEMNVSTLELGDSALYLCASSPGLDDTQYFGPGTRLTVL.

J is TRBJ1-6 and V is TRBV9, with D possibly matching TRBD1 (6 bases). The length of the CDR3 is 15 residues. CDR1 and CDR2 (germline): SGDLS, YYNGEE. V was pared by 2 bases and J by 5 bases, with 11 bases between. The CDR3 DNA follows: TGTGCCAGCAGCGTGGGCAGGGGTCATAATTCACCCCTCCACTTT. This translates into CASSVGRGHNSPLHF.

This clone showed up just once. V and J are TRBV18 and TRBJ1-1; 7 nucleotides agree with TRBD1. The CDR3 spans 15 residues. Germline CDR1 reads KGHSH; CDR2 reads LQKENI. J lost 3 bases, V lost 5 bases, and 9 bases had no gene match. The DNA for the CDR3 is TGTGCCAGCTCATCCACAGGGGCCGCTGACACTGAAGCTTTCTTT. Amino acids: CASSSTGAADTEAFF.

The genes are TRBV7-2 and TRBJ1-6, with 9 bases identical to TRBD1. The V and J ends lost 5 bases and 10 bases, in that order; junction bases with no gene match: 9. Germline V gives CDR1 SGHTA, CDR2 FQGNSA. The CDR3 contains 15 residues. This chain's CDR3 is CASSERQGGGSPLHF. As DNA, the CDR3 is TGTGCCAGCAGCGAAAGACAGGGGGGGGGATCACCCCTCCACTTT. Complete variable domain (other parts from reference TRBV7-2 and TRBJ1-6): GAGVSQSPSNKVTEKGKDVELRCDPISGHTALYWYRQSLGQGLEFLIYFQGNSAPDKSGLPSDRFSAERTGGSVSTLTIQRTQQEDSAVYLCASSERQGGGSPLHFGNGTRLTVT.

The chain employs TRBV3-1 (or the pseudogene TRBV3-2) and TRBJ2-3; D might be TRBD2 (5 bases). The germline V gene has CDR1 LGHDT and CDR2 YNNKEL (reference sequence). The CDR3 is made up of 13 amino acids. Trimming cost V 1 base and J 4 bases, with 6 bases left between them. The CDR3 bases are TGTGCCAGCAGCCAAGGGGGAGCAGATACGCAGTATTTT. Its protein is CASSQGGADTQYF.

The chain links TRBV6-5 to TRBJ1-2; D unclear. The CDR3 is 15 amino acids. V lost 5 bases to trimming and J lost 0 bases, with 13 bases between them. Germline assignment: CDR1 MNHEY and CDR2 SVGAGI. The CDR3 nucleotides read TGTGCCAGCAGTCCCAACTCCGGGGCTAACTATGGCTACACCTTC. It translates to CASSPNSGANYGYTF.

The chain combines TRBV7-9 with TRBJ1-3; 9 bases are a match to TRBD1. With V trimmed by 3 bases and J by 7 bases, 4 bases remained unmatched. The germline CDR1 and CDR2 sequences are SEHNR and FQNEAQ (reference sequence). The CDR3 sequence is 14 residues long. The CDR3 nucleotides read TGTGCCAGCAGCTTCGGGACAGGGACGAACACCATATATTTT. Its translation is CASSFGTGTNTIYF.

In DNA form, the CDR3 reads TGTGCCAGCAGTCGAGGGGGATTGTACGAGCAGTACTTC. Its protein product is CASSRGGLYEQYF. The chain is built from TRBV28 and TRBJ2-7; perhaps TRBD1 as D (6 bases). Germline loops: CDR1 MDHEN, CDR2 SYDVKM. The CDR3 sequence is 13 residues long. Trimming cost V 5 bases and J 4 bases, with 12 bases left between them.

This clone has a single count. The genes are TRBV6-6 and TRBJ2-1; D might be TRBD1 (6 bases). Trimming shortened V by 2 bases and J by 3 bases, and 8 bases separated the two germline ends. This CDR3 is 14 amino acids long. Germline-derived CDR1 and CDR2 are MNHNY and SVGAGI (reference sequence). The CDR3 coding sequence is TGTGCCAGCAGTTACCGGGACAACTACAATGAGCAGTTCTTC. Translated, it gives CASSYRDNYNEQFF.

This chain joins TRBV9 and TRBJ2-5; 11 bases align to TRBD2. The CDR3 spans 18 residues. J was trimmed by 5 bases and V by 6 bases; bases with no gene match: 18. CDR1 SGDLS and CDR2 YYNGEE come from the germline V gene. CDR3 in amino acids: CASTQGVTSGSWVETQYF. CDR3 sequence (DNA): TGTGCCAGCACCCAGGGGGTAACTAGCGGGAGTTGGGTGGAGACCCAGTACTTC.

This chain connects TRBV28 to TRBJ1-6, with TRBD1 identical over 9 bases. This CDR3 spans 13 amino acids. The V gene end was trimmed by 7 bases and the J gene end by 10 bases; junction bases not matched to a gene: 5. Germline CDR1 is MDHEN and CDR2 is SYDVKM. The CDR3 coding sequence is TGTGCCAGCACGGACAGGGGAAAATCACCCCTCCACTTT. Protein sequence: CASTDRGKSPLHF.

The J gene is TRBJ2-5, the V gene TRBV5-1, with 7 positions matching TRBD1. V was pared by 4 bases and J by 2 bases, with 11 bases of the junction left unmatched. CDR1 is SGHRS, CDR2 YFSETQ, per germline. The CDR3 runs 16 residues. Written as DNA, the CDR3 is TGCGCCAGCAGCCCGCCCTGGGACAGTACACAAGAGACCCAGTACTTC. This sequence encodes CASSPPWDSTQETQYF.

The V gene is TRBV3-1 (or the pseudogene TRBV3-2), the J gene TRBJ2-3; 11 bases are a match to TRBD2. Germline V CDR1 and CDR2: LGHDT, YNNKEL (reference sequence). J gave up 6 bases and V 6 bases, and 8 bases lay outside the gene matches. The CDR3 covers 15 residues. The CDR3 DNA follows: TGTGCCAGCAGTCCGGGTAGCGGGAGGGCCGATACGCAGTATTTT. Translated, it gives CASSPGSGRADTQYF.

This clone has just one count. CDR3 amino acids: CASSRTGDRNTEAFF. The CDR3 nucleotides are TGTGCCAGTTCTCGGACAGGGGATCGGAACACTGAAGCTTTCTTT. The chain combines TRBV19 with TRBJ1-1, with 9 bases lining up with TRBD1. CDR1 is LNHDA and CDR2 is SQIVND in the germline V gene (reference sequence). CDR3 length equals 15 residues. V shed 8 bases, J shed 1 base, and the junction held 8 bases outside the gene matches.

The V call is TRBV5-1, the J call TRBJ2-1; 11 bases are shared with TRBD1. The V and J ends lost 2 bases and 7 bases, in that order; junction bases with no gene match: 11. The CDR3 runs 17 residues. The germline V gene encodes CDR1 SGHRS and CDR2 YFSETQ. The CDR3: CASSLPGQGVQGNEQFF. The DNA for the CDR3 is TGCGCCAGCAGCTTACCGGGACAGGGGGTGCAGGGAAATGAGCAGTTCTTC. Using reference TRBV5-1 and TRBJ2-1 for the parts outside the CDR3, the full variable domain is KAGVTQTPRYLIKTRGQQVTLSCSPISGHRSVSWYQQTPGQGLQFLFEYFSETQRNKGNFPGRFSGRQFSNSRSEMNVSTLELGDSALYLCASSLPGQGVQGNEQFFGPGTRLTVL.

The V call is TRBV6-5, the J call TRBJ2-7, with D hard to call. The germline V gene has CDR1 MNHEY and CDR2 SVGAGI. The CDR3 runs 13 residues. V lost 0 bases, J lost 2 bases, and 5 bases lay in between. CDR3 nucleotides: TGTGCCAGCAGTTACTCTCAGGCCTACGAGCAGTACTTC. Translation gives CASSYSQAYEQYF.

In DNA, the CDR3 is TGTGCCAGCAGCTTGGTAAAGGGAGCGCTCCCTTTTACGGTTACGCAGTATTTT. Protein sequence: CASSLVKGALPFTVTQYF. The chain is built from TRBV5-8 and TRBJ2-3; TRBD2 might be the D (5 bases). The V gene lost 0 bases and the J gene lost 8 bases, with 25 bases spanning the gap. Germline assignment: CDR1 SGHTS and CDR2 YDEGEE. The CDR3 is 18 residues long.